This passage covers 18 T cell receptor beta chains from one sample sequenced in a study of blood T cell repertoires in COVID-19. Profiling relied on immunoSEQ multiplex PCR, and the TCRdb table lists in-frame clones only, not all of them. The data hold roughly 200,000 clones, with roughly 84% observed a single time. Sequenced sample: PBMCs or T cells enriched from blood (not recorded which). The receptor source for this set is a woman under 40 who had been exposed to COVID-19.

The CDR3 spells CASSQGLAGSYNEQFF. In DNA form, the CDR3 reads TGCGCCAGCAGCCAAGGCCTAGCCGGGTCCTACAATGAGCAGTTCTTC. This sequence joins TRBV4-3 and TRBJ2-1, with D tentatively TRBD2 (5 bases). V gave up 1 base and J gave up 1 base, with 11 bases separating them. There are 16 residues in the CDR3. The germline V gene encodes CDR1 LGHNA and CDR2 YSLEER.

The chain couples TRBV3-1 (or the pseudogene TRBV3-2) to TRBJ1-2; D is possibly TRBD1 (5 bases). V lost 1 base and J lost 3, with 15 bases in between. Germline V CDR1 and CDR2: LGHDT, YNNKEL (reference sequence). The CDR3 contains 16 residues. The CDR3 DNA sequence: TGTGCCAGCAGCCAAGTATCAGGGATGACGCACTATGGCTACACCTTC. Translation gives CASSQVSGMTHYGYTF.

The genes are TRBV3-1 (or the pseudogene TRBV3-2) and TRBJ2-7, with D possibly being TRBD1 (6 bases). Deletions cut 4 bases from V and 1 base from J, with 20 bases between. Germline V CDR1 and CDR2: LGHDT, YNNKEL (reference sequence). The CDR3 runs 17 residues. The CDR3 region is CASSLLTGNLRSYEQYF. DNA of the CDR3: TGTGCCAGCAGCCTTCTAACAGGGAACCTACGGTCCTACGAGCAGTACTTC.

The gene calls are TRBV5-4 and TRBJ1-1, with 8 positions matching TRBD1. Germline assignment: CDR1 SGHNT and CDR2 YYREEE (reference sequence). After removal of 1 base from V and 0 bases from J, the junction contained 5 bases not matched to a gene. The CDR3 contains 16 residues. The CDR3 sequence: CASSLYQGAMNTEAFF. The CDR3 bases are TGTGCCAGCAGCTTGTACCAGGGGGCTATGAACACTGAAGCTTTCTTT.

The chain has TRBV7-6 and TRBJ2-5; 7 nucleotides line up with TRBD2. The CDR3 has 15 amino acids. Germline V gene data show CDR1 as SGHVS and CDR2 as FNYEAQ. V gave up 7 bases and J gave up 5 bases; unmatched junction bases: 13. Here the CDR3 DNA reads TGTGCCAGCAAAAAGGCGGCGGGGGACGGCGAGACCCAGTACTTC. Its translation: CASKKAAGDGETQYF.

As concerns this clone: Additional DNA sequences in this sample encode the identical CDR3. The V call is TRBV3-1 (or the pseudogene TRBV3-2), the J call TRBJ2-7; TRBD2 agrees at 7 bases. Germline-derived CDR1 and CDR2 are LGHDT and YNNKEL (reference sequence). The J segment lost 7 bases and the V segment lost 3 bases, leaving 0 bases of the junction unmatched. This CDR3 has 11 residues. The CDR3 nucleotides read TGTGCCAGCAGCCAGGGAGGGGAGCAGTACTTC. Translated, it gives CASSQGGEQYF.

V usage is TRBV10-1 and J usage is TRBJ2-5; 7 bases line up with TRBD1. There are 13 residues in the CDR3. In germline, CDR1 is WNHNN, CDR2 SYGVQD (reference sequence). The junction had 3 bases not matched to a gene; V was cut back by 4 bases and J by 4 bases. The chain's CDR3 is CASSVSGGETQYF. The CDR3, as DNA: TGCGCCAGCAGTGTTTCAGGGGGAGAGACCCAGTACTTC.

This chain uses TRBV29-1 with TRBJ1-2, with 8 positions matching TRBD1. Germline CDR1 is SQVTM and CDR2 is ANQGSEA. The CDR3 is 15 residues long. J lost 8 bases, V lost 3 bases, and 14 bases had no gene match. The CDR3 DNA sequence: TGCAGCGTTGACGTTTGGCCAGGGGGCGCGAGCGGCTACACCTTC. Protein sequence: CSVDVWPGGASGYTF.

V is TRBV19 and J is TRBJ2-1, with D possibly matching TRBD1 (5 bases). The CDR3 sequence is 14 residues long. The germline V and J ends were trimmed by 7 bases and 4 bases, with 14 bases remaining between them. CDR1 is LNHDA, CDR2 SQIVND, per germline (reference sequence). CDR3 sequence (DNA): TGTGCCAGTACCCTGGACATGATTTACAATGAGCAGTTCTTC. Protein sequence: CASTLDMIYNEQFF.

This clone came up once. The chain recombines TRBV2 with TRBJ1-2, with TRBD1 matching 7 bases. J lost 0 bases, V lost 6 bases, and 7 bases had no gene match. This CDR3 contains 15 residues. Germline loops: CDR1 SNHLY, CDR2 FYNNEI. The CDR3 loop reads CASRPWDSSNYGYTF. CDR3 sequence (DNA): TGTGCCAGCAGGCCCTGGGACAGTTCTAACTATGGCTACACCTTC.

V and J are TRBV6-5 and TRBJ2-1, with a possible D match to TRBD1 (6 bases). CDR1 and CDR2 from the germline V gene are MNHEY and SVGAGI. V shed 8 bases and J shed 7 bases, with 12 bases lying between them. The length of the CDR3 is 12 residues. The CDR3, as DNA: TGTGCCAGCGGGGGCGGATGGAATGAGCAGTTCTTC. Its translation: CASGGGWNEQFF.

The table lists this clone with a few counts. The rearrangement uses TRBV2 and TRBJ2-7; D possibly corresponds to TRBD2 (6 bases). CDR3 length: 14 amino acids. The V gene lost 4 bases and the J gene lost 3 bases, with 13 bases spanning the gap. Per the germline V gene, CDR1 is SNHLY and CDR2 is FYNNEI. The CDR3 sequence is CASSVGGAVYEQYF. CDR3 nucleotide sequence: TGTGCCAGCAGTGTGGGGGGTGCAGTCTACGAGCAGTACTTC.

This chain links TRBV2 with TRBJ2-3; 9 positions agree with TRBD1. V lost 7 bases to trimming and J lost 9 bases; unmatched junction nucleotides: 11. CDR3 length equals 14 residues. The germline CDR1 and CDR2 sequences are SNHLY and FYNNEI. The CDR3 nucleotides read TGTGCCAGCATAGGTCTCGACAGGGGGGAGACGCAGTATTTT. This codes for CASIGLDRGETQYF.

CDR3 region: CASSFWTGYGYTF. CDR3 nucleotides: TGCGCCAGCAGCTTTTGGACAGGCTATGGCTACACCTTC. The J gene is TRBJ1-2, the V gene TRBV5-1; 7 bases are a match to TRBD1. Germline V CDR1 and CDR2: SGHRS, YFSETQ. The CDR3 loop spans 13 amino acids. Germline trimming cut 2 bases from V and 4 bases from J; bases unmatched to any gene: 2.

The chain carries TRBV6-5 and TRBJ2-1, with TRBD1 identical over 9 bases. Germline CDR1 is MNHEY and CDR2 is SVGAGI. V trimming: 6 bases; J trimming: 6 bases; junction bases outside the gene matches: 3. The CDR3 is made up of 13 amino acids. The CDR3 DNA sequence: TGTGCCAGCAGCCGGGACAGGGTCAATGAGCAGTTCTTC. Protein product: CASSRDRVNEQFF.

This clone was counted a single time. The CDR3: CASQPNGGNYGYTF. CDR3 DNA: TGTGCCAGCCAACCTAACGGGGGGAACTATGGCTACACCTTC. The chain employs TRBV6-5 and TRBJ1-2, with D perhaps TRBD1 (5 bases). This CDR3 contains 14 residues. Germline V lookup: CDR1 MNHEY, CDR2 SVGAGI. V lost 8 bases and J 2 bases, leaving 15 bases between the germline ends.

Notes on this clone: No conserved phenylalanine or tryptophan ends this CDR3, so it is likely a read error. The chain has TRBV7-7 and TRBJ2-7, with TRBD1 identical over 10 bases. Trimming at V came to 4 bases and at J to 2 bases, leaving 5 bases not matched to a gene. The germline CDR1 and CDR2 sequences are SSHAT and FNYEAQ (reference sequence). The CDR3 has 15 residues. CDR3 nucleotides: TGTGCCAGCAGCTCTGACAGGGGGCCTACCTACGAGCAGTACTCC. Protein sequence: CASSSDRGPTYEQYS.

The chain combines TRBV10-3 with TRBJ2-2, with 8 bases matching TRBD1. Germline assignment: CDR1 ENHRY and CDR2 SYGVKD. CDR3 length equals 14 residues. Unmatched junction bases numbered 6, after V lost 6 bases and J lost 6 bases. CDR3 in amino acids: CAIRETGAAGELFF. CDR3 in DNA: TGTGCCATCAGAGAGACAGGGGCTGCCGGGGAGCTGTTTTTT.